One T cell receptor (beta chain) is described in this entry. One entry per CDR3 protein results from TCRdb running MiXCR on the RT-PCR reads. The sample has 550,000 to 750,000 distinct CDR3 sequences; over 12% are singletons. Germline assignment: CDR1 SGHAT and CDR2 FQNNGV. The V end was cut by 3 bases, the J end by 3 bases, with 21 bases between. This CDR3 has 18 amino acids. This chain connects TRBV11-2 to TRBJ2-1, with D possibly being TRBD2 (7 bases). This TCR came from a female donor in good health, serving as a healthy control. The sample was memory CD4+ T cells from blood. CDR3 coding DNA: TGTGCCAGCAGCTTCCGGGGGGCGTCAAGGATGAACTACAATGAGCAGTTCTTC. This translates into CASSFRGASRMNYNEQFF.